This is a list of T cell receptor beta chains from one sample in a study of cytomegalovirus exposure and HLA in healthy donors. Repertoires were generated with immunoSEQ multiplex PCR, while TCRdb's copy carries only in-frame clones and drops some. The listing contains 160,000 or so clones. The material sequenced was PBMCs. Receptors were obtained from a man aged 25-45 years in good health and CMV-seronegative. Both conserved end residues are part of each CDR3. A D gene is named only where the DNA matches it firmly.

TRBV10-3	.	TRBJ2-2	CAISSGGELFF
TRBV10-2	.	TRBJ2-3	CASSPRLGTTRGTDTQYF
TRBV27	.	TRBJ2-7	CASRQVPYEQYF
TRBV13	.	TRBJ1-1	CASSRGRDYTEAFF
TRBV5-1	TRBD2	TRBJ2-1	CASSFSGALLNEQFF
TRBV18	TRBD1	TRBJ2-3	CASSPETGQRTDTQYF
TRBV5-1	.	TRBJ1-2	CASSLDSRSYGYTF
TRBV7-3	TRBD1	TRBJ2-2	CASSLNRGVSGELFF
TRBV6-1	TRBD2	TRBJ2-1	CASMDGRGFSEQFF
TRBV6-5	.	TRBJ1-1	CASSRDTYTEAFF